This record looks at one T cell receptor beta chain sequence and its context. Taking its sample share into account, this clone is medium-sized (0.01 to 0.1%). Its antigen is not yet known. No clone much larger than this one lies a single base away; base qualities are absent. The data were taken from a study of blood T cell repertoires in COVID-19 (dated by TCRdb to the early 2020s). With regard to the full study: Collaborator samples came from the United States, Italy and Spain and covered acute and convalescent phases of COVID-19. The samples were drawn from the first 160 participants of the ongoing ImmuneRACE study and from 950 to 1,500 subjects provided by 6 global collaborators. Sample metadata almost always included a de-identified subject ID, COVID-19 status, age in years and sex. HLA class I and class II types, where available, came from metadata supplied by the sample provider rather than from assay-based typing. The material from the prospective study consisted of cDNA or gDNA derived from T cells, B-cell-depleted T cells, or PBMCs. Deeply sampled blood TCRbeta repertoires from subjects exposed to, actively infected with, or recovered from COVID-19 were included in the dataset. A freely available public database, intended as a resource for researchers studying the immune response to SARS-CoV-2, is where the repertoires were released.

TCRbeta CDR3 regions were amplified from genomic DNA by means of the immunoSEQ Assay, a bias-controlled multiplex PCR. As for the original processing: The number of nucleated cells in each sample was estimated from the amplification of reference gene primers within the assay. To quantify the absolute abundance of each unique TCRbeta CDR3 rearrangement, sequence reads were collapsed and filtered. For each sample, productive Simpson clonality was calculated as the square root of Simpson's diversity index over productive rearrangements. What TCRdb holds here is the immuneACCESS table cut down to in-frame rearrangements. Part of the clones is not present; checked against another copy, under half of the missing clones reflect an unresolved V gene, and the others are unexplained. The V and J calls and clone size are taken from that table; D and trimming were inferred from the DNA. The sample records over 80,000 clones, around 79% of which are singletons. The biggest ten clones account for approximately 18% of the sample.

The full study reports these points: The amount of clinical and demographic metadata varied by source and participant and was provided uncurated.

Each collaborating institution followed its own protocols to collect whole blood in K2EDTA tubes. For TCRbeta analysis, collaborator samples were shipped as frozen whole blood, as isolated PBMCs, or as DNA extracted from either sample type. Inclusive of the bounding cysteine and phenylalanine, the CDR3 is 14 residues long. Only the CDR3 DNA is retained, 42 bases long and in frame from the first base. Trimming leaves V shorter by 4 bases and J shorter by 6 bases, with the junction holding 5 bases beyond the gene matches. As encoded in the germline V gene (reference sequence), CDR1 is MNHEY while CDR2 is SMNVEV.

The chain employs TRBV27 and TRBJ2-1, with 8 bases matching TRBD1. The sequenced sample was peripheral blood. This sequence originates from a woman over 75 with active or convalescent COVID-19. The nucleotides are TGTGCCAGCAGTTACAGGGGGGAGGTCAATGAGCAGTTCTTC. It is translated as CASSYRGEVNEQFF.